The 21 T cell receptor beta chains in this list originate from one sample, sequenced in a study of Graves' ophthalmopathy and Graves' hyperthyroidism. Scientists amplified the TCR beta CDR3 regions from RNA transcripts. First-round RT-PCR employed HTBI primers, with a second-round multiplex PCR after it. TCRdb analysed the multiplex PCR reads with MiXCR anew, one entry per CDR3 protein. The repertoire holds hundreds of thousands of distinct CDR3 sequences, with about two fifths as singletons. Sequencing was performed on peripheral blood. The source of these receptors is an adult man with Graves' ophthalmopathy.

Ten or more counts support this clonotype. V is TRBV7-9 and J is TRBJ1-6, with D maybe TRBD1 (5 bases). This CDR3 spans 14 amino acids. Germline V gene lookup returns CDR1 SEHNR and CDR2 FQNEAQ (reference sequence). Between the trimmed V and J ends, which lost 4 bases and 6 bases, there was a span of 10 bases. CDR3 bases: TGTGCCAGCAGCTCCCGGGGGGGTAATTCACCCCTCCACTTT. Encoded protein: CASSSRGGNSPLHF.

Note on this clonotype: A much more abundant neighbour one base away suggests this may be a read error. The chain combines TRBV7-2 with TRBJ1-1; D remains unclear. V lost 1 base and J lost 3, with 15 bases in between. The germline V gene has CDR1 SGHTA and CDR2 FQGNSA. CDR3 length: 16 residues. The chain's CDR3 is CASSLGQASIDTEAFF. DNA for the CDR3: TGTGCCAGCAGCTTAGGGCAGGCCAGCATCGACACTGAAGCTTTCTTT.

The chain recombines TRBV5-8 with TRBJ2-7, with 7 nucleotides matching TRBD1. Germline-derived CDR1 and CDR2 are SGHTS and YDEGEE. J lost 2 bases, V lost 4 bases, and 12 bases had no gene match. The CDR3 extends over 16 amino acids. This chain's CDR3 is CASSPSNRGQTYEQYF. The CDR3 DNA follows: TGTGCCAGCAGCCCCTCTAACAGGGGCCAAACCTACGAGCAGTACTTC.

The chain couples TRBV15 to TRBJ2-5; no firm D call. The CDR3 extends over 12 amino acids. Trimming stripped 3 bases from V and 0 bases from J, with 2 bases between. Germline assignment: CDR1 LNHNV and CDR2 YYDKDF (reference sequence). CDR3 in amino acids: CATSSYQETQYF. The CDR3 DNA is TGTGCCACCAGCAGTTACCAAGAGACCCAGTACTTC.

V is TRBV9 and J is TRBJ1-3; a possible D gene is TRBD1 (6 bases). V was trimmed by 5 bases and J by 8 bases, leaving 23 bases between them. CDR3 length: 16 amino acids. Per the germline V gene, CDR1 is SGDLS and CDR2 is YYNGEE. The CDR3 is CASSRSGANYGYTIYF. The CDR3 coding sequence is TGTGCCAGCAGTCGGTCAGGGGCCAACTATGGCTACACCATATATTTT.

The V gene is TRBV2, the J gene TRBJ1-6; D gene ambiguous. The V end was cut by 4 bases, the J end by 13 bases, with 20 bases between. This CDR3 has 15 residues. Per the germline V gene, CDR1 is SNHLY and CDR2 is FYNNEI. As DNA, the CDR3 is TGTGCCAGCAGTGCTAACGCCGGGGAGTTTCAGCCCCTCCACTTT. Protein sequence: CASSANAGEFQPLHF. Based on the CDR3 plus reference TRBV2 and TRBJ1-6, the full variable domain is EPEVTQTPSHQVTQMGQEVILRCVPISNHLYFYWYRQILGQKVEFLVSFYNNEISEKSEIFDDQFSVERPDGSNFTLKIRSTKLEDSAMYFCASSANAGEFQPLHFGNGTRLTVT.

Notes on this clonotype: Possible read error: a much larger clone is one base away. This rearrangement joins TRBV10-3 to TRBJ1-2; 8 bases are a match to TRBD1. This CDR3 is 14 amino acids long. Losses at the gene ends were 0 bases for V and 9 bases for J; bases not matched to a gene: 6. The V gene's germline CDR1 is ENHRY and CDR2 SYGVKD. The CDR3 DNA reads as TGTGCCATCAGTGAGTCGGAGCAGGGGGCGAGCTACACCTTC. Translated, it gives CAISESEQGASYTF.

Many counts were recorded for this clonotype. This chain connects TRBV19 to TRBJ2-5, with TRBD1 matching 7 bases. V shed 5 bases and J 5 bases; nucleotides not matched to a gene: 8. This CDR3 comprises 14 residues. Germline assignment: CDR1 LNHDA and CDR2 SQIVND (reference sequence). In DNA form, the CDR3 reads TGTGCCAGTAGTCCGCGACAGGGACGGGAGACCCAGTACTTC. This gives the protein CASSPRQGRETQYF.

This clonotype was seen a handful of times. This chain uses TRBV7-2 with TRBJ2-2; the match to TRBD2 covers 10 bases. Germline CDR1 is SGHTA and CDR2 is FQGNSA. Trimming cost V 5 bases and J 5 bases; bases outside gene matches: 8. CDR3 length equals 16 residues. The CDR3 reads CASSPERGGRTGELFF. The DNA for the CDR3 is TGTGCCAGCAGCCCCGAGCGGGGGGGCCGAACCGGGGAGCTGTTTTTT.

The chain couples TRBV24-1 to TRBJ2-2, with D tentatively TRBD1 (6 bases). Germline CDR1 and CDR2: KGHDR and SFDVKD. This CDR3 has 15 amino acids. Trimming left V 4 bases short and J 2 bases short, with 10 bases between. This CDR3 reads CATSDRQENTGELFF. In nucleotides, the CDR3 is TGTGCCACCAGTGACCGACAGGAAAACACCGGGGAGCTGTTTTTT.

V usage is TRBV12-3 or TRBV12-4 and J usage is TRBJ1-1; a weak D match, TRBD1 (6 bases). The V end lost 6 bases, the J end lost 1 base, and 21 bases lay between the germline ends. CDR3 size: 17 residues. CDR3 protein: CASSFEQGRGQNTEAFF. DNA of the CDR3: TGTGCCAGCAGCTTTGAACAGGGACGGGGACAGAACACTGAAGCTTTCTTT.

Turning to this clonotype: A much more abundant neighbour one base away suggests this may be a read error. The gene calls are TRBV7-9 and TRBJ2-7, with 11 bases lining up with TRBD2. CDR1 is SEHNR, CDR2 FQNEAQ, per germline (reference sequence). The CDR3 has 15 residues. V shed 6 bases and J 1 base; nucleotides not matched to a gene: 5. Written as DNA, the CDR3 is TGTGCCAGCAGAGTAGCGGGGGGGGCTTCCTACGAGCAGTACTTC. Its protein is CASRVAGGASYEQYF.

This sequence joins TRBV7-9 and TRBJ2-5; 7 nucleotides agree with TRBD1. This CDR3 is 13 amino acids long. The ends lost 7 bases at V and 5 bases at J; junction bases unmatched: 7. Germline assignment: CDR1 SEHNR and CDR2 FQNEAQ (reference sequence). The CDR3 DNA reads TGTGCCAGCACAGCCGACAGGGTCGAGACCCAGTACTTC. This codes for CASTADRVETQYF.

The chain carries TRBV15 and TRBJ2-2; 7 nucleotides line up with TRBD2. Germline V CDR1 and CDR2: LNHNV, YYDKDF (reference sequence). V lost 0 bases and J lost 11; bases outside the gene matches: 12. The length of the CDR3 is 16 residues. Here the CDR3 DNA reads TGTGCCACCAGCAGAGATGGGGGACTACCATCGGGCGAGCTGTTTTTT. It codes for CATSRDGGLPSGELFF.

In the case of this clonotype: This is likely a read error, given that the CDR3 carries no conserved phenylalanine or tryptophan at its end. V is TRBV10-3 and J is TRBJ1-1, with D maybe TRBD1 (5 bases). The CDR3 consists of 15 residues. Per germline, CDR1 ENHRY and CDR2 SYGVKD. The CDR3 DNA reads TGTGCCAGCAGTTACTCTCCAGGGTGGAACACTGAAGCTTTCCTT. Protein sequence: CASSYSPGWNTEAFL.

This clonotype was counted at least ten times. The chain employs TRBV20-1 and TRBJ2-7; tentatively, D is TRBD2 (7 bases). The CDR3 consists of 12 residues. Trimming took 6 bases from V and 3 from J, leaving 12 bases between them. Germline V gene data show CDR1 as DFQATT and CDR2 as SNEGSKA (reference sequence). The CDR3 is CSARGDNYEQYF. As DNA, the CDR3 is TGCAGTGCCCGGGGGGACAACTACGAGCAGTACTTC.

The CDR3: CASRDRVRSPLHF. CDR3 coding DNA: TGTGCCAGCAGGGACAGGGTGCGGTCACCCCTCCACTTT. This rearrangement joins TRBV2 to TRBJ1-6; the match to TRBD1 covers 8 bases. The V and J ends lost 6 bases and 10 bases, in that order; junction bases with no gene match: 5. Germline CDR1 and CDR2: SNHLY and FYNNEI. The CDR3 contains 13 residues.

The chain uses TRBV7-9 and TRBJ2-7; D gene ambiguous. CDR1 and CDR2 from the germline V gene are SEHNR and FQNEAQ (reference sequence). This CDR3 has 14 amino acids. Deletions cut 5 bases from V and 2 bases from J, with 13 bases between. The CDR3 DNA follows: TGTGCCAGCAGCGACAACGGGCTAGCCTACGAGCAGTACTTC. Its protein is CASSDNGLAYEQYF.

Concerning this clonotype itself: One junction end does not reproduce the germline sequence, and a read error may be involved. The J gene is TRBJ1-1, the V gene TRBV10-3, with a tentative D call TRBD1 (6 bases). The CDR3 sequence is 15 residues long. Per the germline V gene, CDR1 is ENHRY and CDR2 is SYGVKD. The CDR3 region has the DNA TGTGCCAGCAGTTACTCAGGGGCGGCGAACACTGAAGCTTTCTTT. Protein sequence: CASSYSGAANTEAFF.

This clonotype was detected ten times or more. The chain couples TRBV20-1 to TRBJ2-7; the match to TRBD2 covers 9 bases. Germline V gene data show CDR1 as DFQATT and CDR2 as SNEGSKA (reference sequence). The CDR3 loop spans 14 amino acids. With V trimmed by 0 bases and J by 4 bases, 4 bases remained unmatched. This CDR3 reads CSARDVSGRYEQYF. The CDR3 DNA follows: TGCAGTGCTAGAGATGTTAGCGGGAGATACGAGCAGTACTTC.

In its sample, this clonotype was seen many times. The gene calls are TRBV19 and TRBJ1-6, with 11 bases fitting TRBD1. Trimming took 5 bases from V and 7 from J; bases not matched to a gene: 4. The CDR3 is made up of 15 amino acids. Per germline, CDR1 LNHDA and CDR2 SQIVND (reference sequence). CDR3: CASSGGQGANSPLHF. The CDR3 nucleotides read TGTGCCAGTAGTGGCGGACAGGGGGCAAATTCACCCCTCCACTTT.